This note documents a single T cell receptor (beta chain) sequence. Its matching antigen is unknown. Amplification used 60 Vbeta primers and 13 Jbeta primers. Assay used: immunoSEQ multiplex PCR; TCRdb lists only in-frame clones, some missing. The table lists approximately 130,000 clones, 65% to 80% of them singletons. This specimen comes from a study of cytomegalovirus exposure and HLA in healthy donors. Findings and caveats of the study: CMV serostatus stood as the only immune exposure information on hand. Relative to equally common others, HLA-associated TCR beta chains showed greater clonal expansion in a later analysis.

Germline V gene lookup returns CDR1 LNHDA and CDR2 SQIVND (reference sequence). The V gene lost 5 bases and the J gene lost 8 bases, with 13 bases spanning the gap. The CDR3 loop spans 13 amino acids. The sample comprised PBMCs. The rearrangement uses TRBV19 and TRBJ2-4; D is possibly TRBD2 (6 bases). This clonotype originated in a man between 25 and 39 years old in good health and CMV-seronegative. The CDR3 spells CASSWSWRDIQYF. CDR3 nucleotide sequence: TGTGCCAGTAGTTGGAGTTGGAGGGACATTCAGTACTTC. Variable domain in full (rest from reference TRBV19 and TRBJ2-4): DGGITQSPKYLFRKEGQNVTLSCEQNLNHDAMYWYRQDPGQGLRLIYYSQIVNDFQKGDIAEGYSVSREKKESFPLTVTSAQKNPTAFYLCASSWSWRDIQYFGAGTRLSVL.